Given below is one TCR beta chain in context. These data come from a study of blood T cell repertoires in COVID-19. This CDR3 contains 11 residues. CDR1 and CDR2 (germline): SEHNR, FQNEAQ (reference sequence). V lost 4 bases and J lost 5, with 3 bases in between. Clones were read by immunoSEQ multiplex PCR, and TCRdb kept only the in-frame ones, dropping some. In the table there are some 210,000 clones, approximately 75% of which are singletons. V and J are TRBV7-9 and TRBJ2-1; D is ambiguous. The source is a middle-aged man who had recovered from COVID-19. Sequencing was carried out using PBMCs or T cells enriched from blood (not recorded which). The CDR3 here is CASSSHNEQFF. CDR3 DNA sequence: TGTGCCAGCAGCTCTCACAATGAGCAGTTCTTC.